This T cell receptor beta chain was captured in a study of blood T cell repertoires in COVID-19. Study overall: Samples of COVID-19 (acute and convalescent) were obtained from the United States, Italy and Spain. PBMCs, B-cell-depleted T cells, or T cells provided the cDNA or gDNA that made up the material.

The germline gives CDR1 SGHDN, CDR2 FVKESK. The V gene end was trimmed by 1 base and the J gene end by 5 bases; junction bases not matched to a gene: 9. CDR3 length: 17 residues. In the authors' methods: Amplification of reference gene primers was used by the study to estimate nucleated cell counts. Profiled with immunoSEQ multiplex PCR; TCRdb holds only in-frame clones, not every one. Clonal size and the V and J genes are those of that table, whereas D and trimming came from the DNA. The sample gives nearly 80,000 clones, 84% of which show up once; roughly 3.5% is in the top ten. This sequence joins TRBV14 and TRBJ2-2, with 8 nucleotides matching TRBD2. The specimen was peripheral blood. This TCR was sampled from a man in his forties or fifties with acute or convalescent COVID-19. CDR3 nucleotide sequence: TGTGCCAGCAGCCAAGCGTTCGGGGGGGCCTTTACCGGGGAGCTGTTTTTT. Its translation is CASSQAFGGAFTGELFF.